This passage covers 28 T cell receptor beta chains from one sample sequenced in a study of human T cells and chemical hapten exposure. MiXCR, applied by TCRdb to the RACE reads, yields one record per CDR3 protein. The sample shows around 99,000 distinct CDR3 sequences, 9.5% to 15% of them seen only once. Described time point: patch test 1, 2 weeks after DPC sensitization. Noted treatment: therapeutic diphenylcyclopropenone sensitization with weekly scalp DPC. Material: whole blood, obtained in connection with sensitization to the hapten diphenylcyclopropenone (DPC). These receptors came from a woman aged 40 to 50 with alopecia areata. Some clones in this sample may be carry-over from other donors' samples.

In this sample, this clonotype turned up a few times. This chain joins TRBV15 and TRBJ1-4, with 9 positions matching TRBD1. The trim removed 0 bases at V and 7 bases at J, leaving 6 bases unmatched. Germline V gives CDR1 LNHNV, CDR2 YYDKDF (reference sequence). The CDR3 runs to 16 residues. CDR3 sequence: CATSRDRGQGSEKLFF. In nucleotides, the CDR3 is TGTGCCACCAGCAGAGATAGGGGACAGGGATCTGAAAAACTGTTTTTT.

This clonotype was seen at least ten times. The CDR3 protein is CATSVLGANTGELFF. The CDR3 nucleotides read TGTGCCACCAGTGTATTAGGGGCGAACACCGGGGAGCTGTTTTTT. The V and J genes are TRBV24-1 and TRBJ2-2, with a possible D match to TRBD1 (5 bases). The CDR3 covers 15 residues. V lost 5 bases and J 0 bases, leaving 9 bases between the germline ends. The germline gives CDR1 KGHDR, CDR2 SFDVKD.

In this sample, this clonotype turned up a few times. The rearrangement joins TRBV18 to TRBJ2-2; D gene unclear. V lost 6 bases and J lost 1, with 12 bases in between. Germline V gene data show CDR1 as KGHSH and CDR2 as LQKENI. The CDR3 consists of 15 residues. The CDR3 is CASSLQSLNTGELFF. The DNA of the CDR3 is TGTGCCAGCTCTCTGCAGAGCTTGAACACCGGGGAGCTGTTTTTT.

This clonotype was counted between two and nine times. This rearrangement joins TRBV6-2 or TRBV6-3 to TRBJ1-5, with TRBD1 identical over 9 bases. V was pared by 6 bases and J by 5 bases, with 5 bases of the junction left unmatched. The V gene's germline CDR1 is MNHEY and CDR2 SVGEGT. The CDR3 is 14 residues long. The CDR3 here is CASSYDRGYQPQHF. For the CDR3, the DNA is TGTGCCAGCAGCTACGACAGGGGGTATCAGCCCCAGCATTTT.

This clonotype came up many times. The rearrangement uses TRBV9 and TRBJ1-6; the match to TRBD1 covers 8 bases. V trimming: 3 bases; J trimming: 8 bases; junction bases outside the gene matches: 4. The V gene's germline CDR1 is SGDLS and CDR2 YYNGEE. CDR3 length: 14 residues. The CDR3 spells CASSADRGDSPLHF. DNA of the CDR3: TGTGCCAGCAGCGCCGACAGGGGAGATTCACCCCTCCACTTT. The variable domain in full, completed from reference TRBV9 and TRBJ1-6, reads DSGVTQTPKHLITATGQRVTLRCSPRSGDLSVYWYQQSLDQGLQFLIQYYNGEERAKGNILERFSAQQFPDLHSELNLSSLELGDSALYFCASSADRGDSPLHFGNGTRLTVT.

The rearrangement links TRBV10-3 to TRBJ1-1, with TRBD1 matching 8 bases. The CDR3 is 16 residues long. Per the germline V gene, CDR1 is ENHRY and CDR2 is SYGVKD. V lost 8 bases and J lost 2; bases outside the gene matches: 13. CDR3 sequence reads: CAISPGSGQENTEAFF. The DNA of the CDR3 is TGTGCCATCTCCCCCGGTTCGGGACAGGAAAACACTGAAGCTTTCTTT.

J is TRBJ2-7 and V is TRBV18; 10 nucleotides agree with TRBD1. Germline V gene lookup returns CDR1 KGHSH and CDR2 LQKENI. The CDR3 runs to 15 residues. The trim removed 6 bases at V and 1 base at J, leaving 6 bases unmatched. The CDR3 region has the DNA TGTGCCAGCTCCCCCATGGGACAGGGGTCCTACGAGCAGTACTTC. Translated, it gives CASSPMGQGSYEQYF.

The chain combines TRBV27 with TRBJ2-7, with 7 bases that match TRBD2. Losses at the gene ends were 2 bases for V and 4 bases for J; bases not matched to a gene: 17. This CDR3 has 18 amino acids. Germline V gives CDR1 MNHEY, CDR2 SMNVEV (reference sequence). CDR3 in amino acids: CASSLGNRGDSRLYEQYF. The CDR3 DNA follows: TGTGCCAGCAGTTTAGGGAATCGGGGGGACTCCCGTTTGTACGAGCAGTACTTC.

This clonotype was seen repeatedly, ten times or more. This rearrangement joins TRBV18 to TRBJ1-1, with TRBD1 as a possible D gene (5 bases). Trimming removed 2 bases from V and 1 base from J, with 8 bases in between. This CDR3 is 14 amino acids long. CDR1 KGHSH and CDR2 LQKENI come from the germline V gene. The chain's CDR3 is CASSPGTANTEAFF. The CDR3 DNA sequence: TGTGCCAGCTCACCAGGGACGGCGAACACTGAAGCTTTCTTT.

This clonotype has more than one count but fewer than ten. V and J are TRBV7-9 and TRBJ2-5; possibly TRBD1 or TRBD2 for D (5 bases each). The germline V and J ends were trimmed by 5 bases and 0 bases, with 10 bases remaining between them. The CDR3 extends over 14 amino acids. The V gene's germline CDR1 is SEHNR and CDR2 FQNEAQ (reference sequence). CDR3 region: CASSRGRDQETQYF. CDR3 DNA: TGTGCCAGCAGCCGGGGCAGGGACCAAGAGACCCAGTACTTC.

In this sample, this clonotype turned up a few times. The chain joins TRBV20-1 to TRBJ2-3; 10 bases agree with TRBD2. CDR1 and CDR2 from the germline V gene are DFQATT and SNEGSKA (reference sequence). V trimming: 4 bases; J trimming: 4 bases; junction bases outside the gene matches: 8. CDR3 length equals 15 residues. The CDR3 DNA is TGCAGTGCTAAAAGCGGGACTAGCGCTGCAGATACGCAGTATTTT. Its protein product is CSAKSGTSAADTQYF.

The chain is built from TRBV20-1 and TRBJ2-1, with 14 bases fitting TRBD2. CDR3 length: 15 residues. After removal of 5 bases from V and 9 bases from J, the junction contained 9 bases not matched to a gene. Germline CDR1 is DFQATT and CDR2 is SNEGSKA (reference sequence). CDR3 residues: CSASRLAGGGGEQFF. The DNA of the CDR3 is TGCAGTGCTTCCCGACTAGCGGGAGGGGGGGGTGAGCAGTTCTTC.

This clonotype was observed a few times. This chain uses TRBV4-2 with TRBJ1-2; D remains unclear. The CDR3 spans 15 residues. Trimming shortened V by 0 bases and J by 6 bases, and 14 bases separated the two germline ends. Germline V lookup: CDR1 LGHNA, CDR2 YNFKEQ. The CDR3 DNA reads TGTGCCAGCAGCCAAGATCGATTACAAGTCCATGGCTACACCTTC. Its protein is CASSQDRLQVHGYTF.

The table lists this clonotype with many counts. The chain employs TRBV4-1 and TRBJ2-2, with 10 bases that match TRBD2. The CDR3 covers 16 residues. CDR1 is MGHRA, CDR2 YSYEKL, per germline. The junction had 8 bases not matched to a gene; V was cut back by 3 bases and J by 7 bases. Written as DNA, the CDR3 is TGCGCCAGCAGCCACCAACTAGCGGGAACGAACGGGGAGCTGTTTTTT. This gives the protein CASSHQLAGTNGELFF.

This clonotype showed up many times. V gene TRBV6-2 or TRBV6-3 combines with J gene TRBJ1-5; 7 bases match TRBD1. V lost 6 bases and J lost 4; bases outside the gene matches: 9. Germline loops: CDR1 MNHEY, CDR2 SVGEGT. The CDR3 totals 15 residues. The CDR3 loop is CASRPTDRTNQPQHF. In DNA, the CDR3 is TGTGCCAGCAGACCCACGGACAGGACGAATCAGCCCCAGCATTTT.

There are many counts of this clonotype. The V call is TRBV7-2, the J call TRBJ2-7; the match to TRBD2 covers 10 bases. The V segment lost 5 bases and the J segment 7 bases; nucleotides outside the gene matches: 5. CDR1 is SGHTA, CDR2 FQGNSA, per germline. CDR3 length: 13 amino acids. This chain's CDR3 is CASSPSGREEQYF. For the CDR3, the DNA is TGTGCCAGCAGCCCCAGCGGGAGGGAAGAGCAGTACTTC.

This clonotype has a count of ten or more. The rearrangement links TRBV29-1 to TRBJ2-5; weak D call: TRBD1 (6 bases). The V gene lost 5 bases and the J gene lost 4 bases, with 14 bases spanning the gap. Germline assignment: CDR1 SQVTM and CDR2 ANQGSEA. The CDR3 covers 13 residues. The DNA for the CDR3 is TGCAGCGTTATCAACAGGGTCCCAGAGACCCAGTACTTC. Translated, it gives CSVINRVPETQYF. Full variable domain (outside the CDR3, taken from reference TRBV29-1 and TRBJ2-5): SAVISQKPSRDICQRGTSLTIQCQVDSQVTMMFWYRQQPGQSLTLIATANQGSEATYESGFVIDKFPISRPNLTFSTLTVSNMSPEDSSIYLCSVINRVPETQYFGPGTRLLVL.

This rearrangement joins TRBV27 to TRBJ2-1; TRBD2 agrees at 10 bases. CDR3 length equals 17 residues. Germline V gene sequence: CDR1 MNHEY, CDR2 SMNVEV (reference sequence). V shed 2 bases, J shed 5 bases, and the junction held 9 bases outside the gene matches. Written as DNA, the CDR3 is TGTGCCAGCAGTTTAGAGAGTACTAGCGGGATTAACAATGAGCAGTTCTTC. It translates to CASSLESTSGINNEQFF.

The J gene is TRBJ2-5, the V gene TRBV28; possible D gene TRBD2, 6 bases. Trimming pared 7 bases from V and 4 bases from J, leaving 16 bases between. The germline V gene has CDR1 MDHEN and CDR2 SYDVKM. This CDR3 comprises 14 residues. As DNA, the CDR3 is TGTGCCAGCACCCTCCCCGGGGGATTAGAGACCCAGTACTTC. As protein: CASTLPGGLETQYF.

This clonotype was seen ten or more times. The chain couples TRBV6-2 or TRBV6-3 to TRBJ2-7; no clear D. The CDR3 loop spans 14 amino acids. The V end was cut by 2 bases, the J end by 0 bases, with 8 bases between. Germline CDR1 MNHEY, CDR2 SVGEGT. CDR3 in amino acids: CASSYEASSYEQYF. CDR3 bases: TGTGCCAGCAGTTACGAAGCAAGCTCCTACGAGCAGTACTTC.

This clonotype was counted between two and nine times. V gene TRBV6-5 combines with J gene TRBJ1-1; D perhaps matches TRBD1 (5 bases). This CDR3 spans 15 amino acids. V was trimmed by 8 bases and J by 0 bases, leaving 16 bases between them. Germline lookup yields CDR1 MNHEY and CDR2 SVGAGI. The chain's CDR3 is CASRPPRGLNTEAFF. CDR3 coding DNA: TGTGCCAGCCGCCCCCCCCGGGGCCTGAACACTGAAGCTTTCTTT.

V usage is TRBV5-1 and J usage is TRBJ2-1; 9 positions match TRBD2. The CDR3 extends over 14 amino acids. With V trimmed by 7 bases and J by 4 bases, 6 bases remained unmatched. Germline CDR1 reads SGHRS; CDR2 reads YFSETQ. The CDR3 DNA sequence: TGCGCCAGCCGACTAGCGGAATTATACAATGAGCAGTTCTTC. This sequence encodes CASRLAELYNEQFF. Full variable domain (missing parts from reference TRBV5-1 and TRBJ2-1): KAGVTQTPRYLIKTRGQQVTLSCSPISGHRSVSWYQQTPGQGLQFLFEYFSETQRNKGNFPGRFSGRQFSNSRSEMNVSTLELGDSALYLCASRLAELYNEQFFGPGTRLTVL.

This clonotype was seen a few times. This chain links TRBV5-1 with TRBJ1-6, with a weak D call TRBD1 (5 bases). The CDR3 covers 15 residues. V dropped 0 bases and J dropped 9 bases, with 13 bases sitting between them. Germline CDR1 reads SGHRS; CDR2 reads YFSETQ. The CDR3 bases are TGCGCCAGCAGCTTGGACGGGGAGAGGGGTTCACCCCTCCACTTT. Its protein is CASSLDGERGSPLHF. Complete variable domain (other parts from reference TRBV5-1 and TRBJ1-6): KAGVTQTPRYLIKTRGQQVTLSCSPISGHRSVSWYQQTPGQGLQFLFEYFSETQRNKGNFPGRFSGRQFSNSRSEMNVSTLELGDSALYLCASSLDGERGSPLHFGNGTRLTVT.

This sequence joins TRBV28 and TRBJ2-7; 10 nucleotides agree with TRBD1. Germline V gene lookup returns CDR1 MDHEN and CDR2 SYDVKM. This CDR3 contains 15 residues. With V trimmed by 0 bases and J by 5 bases, 4 bases remained unmatched. The CDR3 loop reads CASSLWGQGFNEQYF. In DNA, the CDR3 is TGTGCCAGCAGTTTATGGGGACAGGGGTTTAACGAGCAGTACTTC.

J is TRBJ2-5 and V is TRBV7-2; D is perhaps TRBD1 (5 bases). Trimming stripped 1 base from V and 1 base from J, with 10 bases between. CDR1 is SGHTA and CDR2 is FQGNSA in the germline V gene. This CDR3 comprises 15 residues. The CDR3 bases are TGTGCCAGCAGCTTAGGTCAGGGTCTCCAAGAGACCCAGTACTTC. This encodes CASSLGQGLQETQYF.

The chain uses TRBV7-6 and TRBJ2-7; 8 bases are shared with TRBD2. J lost 3 bases, V lost 5 bases, and 12 bases had no gene match. The germline CDR1 and CDR2 sequences are SGHVS and FNYEAQ. This CDR3 spans 16 amino acids. CDR3 DNA sequence: TGTGCCAGCAGCCGGGTAGGGAGCGGGAGTGTCTACGAGCAGTACTTC. Protein product: CASSRVGSGSVYEQYF.

This chain joins TRBV29-1 and TRBJ2-1; 11 nucleotides match TRBD2. J was trimmed by 4 bases and V by 7 bases; bases with no gene match: 9. The CDR3 loop spans 15 amino acids. CDR1 is SQVTM, CDR2 ANQGSEA, per germline. CDR3 in amino acids: CSAGTSGQPYNEQFF. DNA of the CDR3: TGCAGCGCAGGGACTAGCGGCCAACCTTACAATGAGCAGTTCTTC.

This clonotype was counted a few times. The rearrangement joins TRBV7-6 to TRBJ1-6; 7 nucleotides match TRBD1. V lost 3 bases, J lost 8 bases, and 1 base stayed unmatched. The germline V gene encodes CDR1 SGHVS and CDR2 FNYEAQ. CDR3 length: 13 amino acids. CDR3 sequence: CASSFDRDSPLHF. CDR3 nucleotide sequence: TGTGCCAGCAGCTTCGACAGGGATTCACCCCTCCACTTT.